This T cell receptor beta chain emerged from a study of OX40 agonist ivuxolimab in advanced cancers. Study context: Ivuxolimab was delivered to patients intravenously every 2 weeks at doses spanning 0.01 to 10 mg/kg. Melanoma, hepatocellular carcinoma, head and neck or renal cell cancer occurred in dose-escalation patients. Study-level results: By week 6 at 0.1 to 3.0 mg/kg, blood CD4+ and CD8+ T cells had expanded clonally.

This table comes from immunoSEQ multiplex PCR, and its TCRdb copy is limited to in-frame clones, with some not included. The repertoire consists of more than 9,000 clones, with 86% occurring once and the leading ten covering roughly 13%. Germline values: CDR1 SQVTM, CDR2 ANQGSEA. Trimming cost V 3 bases and J 2 bases, with 19 bases left between them. The CDR3 has 16 amino acids. This clone has more than one count but fewer than ten. Antigen specificity is unknown. The clonotype was recovered from an adult with an advanced solid tumor such as melanoma, head and neck, liver or kidney cancer. The chain joins TRBV29-1 to TRBJ2-5; D is unclear. Material: CD4+ or CD8+ T cells sorted from blood, obtained in a trial of the OX40 agonist ivuxolimab. The CDR3 nucleotides are TGCAGCGTTGATGGCACAGCCAAAAAAAATCAAGAGACCCAGTACTTC. It specifies CSVDGTAKKNQETQYF.